This T cell receptor beta chain is drawn from a study of OX40 agonist ivuxolimab in advanced cancers. CDR1 SGDLS and CDR2 YYNGEE come from the germline V gene. V lost 3 bases to trimming and J lost 8 bases, with 8 bases between them. The CDR3 runs to 11 residues. Profiling relied on immunoSEQ multiplex PCR, and the TCRdb table lists in-frame clones only, not all of them. In the table there are 75,000 to 100,000 clones, under 85% of which are singletons. Blood sampling was done at baseline, cycle 4 day 1, and cycle 7 day 1. The TCR was taken from an adult with an advanced solid tumor such as melanoma, head and neck, liver or kidney cancer. The rearrangement uses TRBV9 and TRBJ1-2; D is unclear. Sequences were derived from CD4+ or CD8+ T cells sorted from blood, sampled in a trial of the OX40 agonist ivuxolimab. CDR3: CASSGWEGYTF. DNA of the CDR3: TGTGCCAGCAGCGGTTGGGAGGGCTACACCTTC.